The entry below gives a single T cell receptor beta chain sequence along with its context. The target antigen is unknown. These data belong to a study of T cells in localized non-small cell lung cancer. General study results and limits: The study found T cell clonality highest in uninvolved adjacent lung, above tumor. Detection in adjacent lung was observed for a median roughly 57 of the top 100 tumor clones.

In germline, CDR1 is SGHRS, CDR2 YFSETQ. The CDR3 has 17 amino acids. After removal of 5 bases from V and 2 bases from J, the junction contained 8 bases not matched to a gene. Method: immunoSEQ multiplex PCR; TCRdb's copy keeps in-frame clones and lacks some. Of 1,500 to 2,000 clones listed, roughly 24% are singletons. Sequences were derived from lung tumor tissue, sampled before any cancer treatment. The TCR sequence derives from a male donor older than 55 with stage II lung adenocarcinoma. The gene calls are TRBV5-1 and TRBJ2-5, with 14 bases aligning to TRBD2. DNA of the CDR3: TGCGCCAGCAGGACTAGCGGGGGGGCCGGTCCTCAAGAGACCCAGTACTTC. Its translation is CASRTSGGAGPQETQYF.